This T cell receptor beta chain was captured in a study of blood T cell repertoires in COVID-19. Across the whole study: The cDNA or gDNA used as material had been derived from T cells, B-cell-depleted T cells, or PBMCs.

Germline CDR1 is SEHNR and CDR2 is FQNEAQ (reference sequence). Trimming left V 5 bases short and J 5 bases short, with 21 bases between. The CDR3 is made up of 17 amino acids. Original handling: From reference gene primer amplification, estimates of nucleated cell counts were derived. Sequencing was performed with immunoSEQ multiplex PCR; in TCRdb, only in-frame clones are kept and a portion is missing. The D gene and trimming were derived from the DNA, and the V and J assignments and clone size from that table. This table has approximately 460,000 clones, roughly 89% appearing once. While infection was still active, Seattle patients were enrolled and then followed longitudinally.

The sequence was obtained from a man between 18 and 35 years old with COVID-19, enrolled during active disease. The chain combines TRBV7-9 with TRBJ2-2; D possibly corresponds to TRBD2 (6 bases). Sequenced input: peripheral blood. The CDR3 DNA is TGTGCCAGCAGCGCCCAGGGACTTTCGAGGGAAACCGGGGAGCTGTTTTTT. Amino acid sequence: CASSAQGLSRETGELFF.